This is a list of T cell receptor beta chains from one sample in a study of cytomegalovirus exposure and HLA in healthy donors. Generated by immunoSEQ multiplex PCR, the TCRdb table keeps only in-frame clones and is missing some. The table lists about 160,000 clones, about nine tenths of them singletons. The sample taken for sequencing was PBMCs. The receptors come from a woman aged 30 to 39 in good health and CMV-seronegative. CDR3s include the opening cysteine and the closing phenylalanine or tryptophan. D genes are given only for firm matches. The size field is filled for only some rows; it gives once, few, many or a size class.

NA	TRBV6-5	TRBJ2-1	NA	TGTGCCAGCATGATGTCAAGGTCCCTATACAATGAGCAGTTCTTC	CASMMSRSLYNEQFF
NA	TRBV11-2	TRBJ1-1	NA	TGTGCCAGCAGCACCGACATGAACACTGAAGCTTTCTTT	CASSTDMNTEAFF
NA	TRBV7-9	TRBJ2-6	NA	TGTGCCAGCAGCTCTACCCCACTTCTCTCTGGGGCCAACGTCCTGACTTTC	CASSSTPLLSGANVLTF
once	TRBV7-3	TRBJ1-1	TRBD1	TGTGCCAGCAGTGTACAGGGGGACGGCACTGAAGCTTTCTTT	CASSVQGDGTEAFF
NA	TRBV29-1	TRBJ2-3	TRBD2	TGCAGCGTTGAAGGCAGACTAGCGGGGGACACAGATACGCAGTATTTT	CSVEGRLAGDTDTQYF
NA	TRBV19	TRBJ2-2	TRBD1	TGTGCCAGTAGTCCTTTGGACAGGAGGTCTGGGGAGCTGTTTTTT	CASSPLDRRSGELFF
few	TRBV5-3	TRBJ1-5	NA	TGTGCCAGAAGCTTTCGGCCGATAAGCAATCAGCCCCAGCATTTT	CARSFRPISNQPQHF
NA	TRBV6-6	TRBJ2-7	NA	TGTGCCAGCAGTTACTCGGGGGAGTCTTACGAGCAGTACTTC	CASSYSGESYEQYF
NA	TRBV15	TRBJ1-3	NA	TGTGCCACCAGCAGAGACTTTCCGGGGGGCGCGGAAGACACCATATATTTT	CATSRDFPGGAEDTIYF
NA	TRBV27	TRBJ1-5	NA	TGTGCCAGCAGTTTGGCCCCGGGGAGGGGTGGTAGCAATCAGCCCCAGCATTTT	CASSLAPGRGGSNQPQHF
NA	TRBV7-2	TRBJ1-5	NA	TGTGCCAGCAGCCCAGATGGGCGGACCAATCAGCCCCAGCATTTT	CASSPDGRTNQPQHF
NA	TRBV27	TRBJ1-5	NA	TGTGCCAGCAGTACTTCACGGGGTAGCAATCAGCCCCAGCATTTT	CASSTSRGSNQPQHF
NA	TRBV11-2	TRBJ2-3	TRBD2	TGTGCCAGCAGCTTCGGACTAGCGGGGGGGACTAGCACAGATACGCAGTATTTT	CASSFGLAGGTSTDTQYF
NA	TRBV6-6	TRBJ2-7	NA	TGTGCCAGCAGTTATGATGTATCCTCCTACGAGCAGTACTTC	CASSYDVSSYEQYF
NA	TRBV18	TRBJ1-2	NA	TGTGCCAGCTCACCTGACCCCTTCGGGGGCGATGGCTACACCTTC	CASSPDPFGGDGYTF
once	TRBV4-2	TRBJ2-7	NA	TGTGCCAGCAGCCAAGGGGGGGGCCCCTACGAGCAGTACTTC	CASSQGGGPYEQYF
NA	TRBV6-5	TRBJ1-1	TRBD1	TGTGCCAGCAGTGGAACCGGGACAGCGAACACTGAAGCTTTCTTT	CASSGTGTANTEAFF
NA	TRBV7-8	TRBJ2-5	TRBD1	TGTGCCAGCAGCCCGGGGACAGGGGAAGAGACCCAGTACTTC	CASSPGTGEETQYF
NA	TRBV4-3	TRBJ2-7	NA	TGCGCCAGCAGCCACGAGGCCTACCCCTACGAGCAGTACTTC	CASSHEAYPYEQYF
NA	TRBV28	TRBJ1-5	NA	TGTGCCAGCAGAGCCCCTCTGGGGCGAGGGGGTGCGGGGCCCCAGCATTTT	CASRAPLGRGGAGPQHF
NA	TRBV18	TRBJ2-1	TRBD2	TGTGCCAGCTCAGTCGGCAGCGGGAGACGGGAGCAGTTCTTC	CASSVGSGRREQFF
NA	TRBV5-4	TRBJ2-7	NA	TGTGCCAGCAGCTTACAGGGCTACGAGCAGTACTTC	CASSLQGYEQYF
once	TRBV7-9	TRBJ2-4	TRBD1	TGTGCCAGCAGCTATGGACAGGGGGGGAACATTCAGTACTTC	CASSYGQGGNIQYF
NA	TRBV9	TRBJ2-1	TRBD1	TGTGCCAGCAGAGGGGACAGGGCGATCGATGAGCAGTTCTTC	CASRGDRAIDEQFF
NA	TRBV19	TRBJ2-1	TRBD2	TGTGCCAGTAGTACCCTGCCTGGGGCTAGCGGCCTCAATGAGCAGTTCTTC	CASSTLPGASGLNEQFF
NA	TRBV6-5	TRBJ1-1	NA	TGTGCCAGCAGTTACTCGAAGGGGTTTAACACTGAAGCTTTCTTT	CASSYSKGFNTEAFF